Below are 2 T cell receptor beta chains sequenced from a single sample in a study of blood T cell repertoires in COVID-19. Clones were sequenced by immunoSEQ multiplex PCR, and TCRdb holds only the in-frame ones, with some missing. The profile covers hundreds of thousands of clones, with more than 80% appearing a single time and more than 1.4% taken by the ten largest. The sample consisted of peripheral blood. Receptors were obtained from a woman aged 25-40 years with active or convalescent COVID-19.

The chain uses TRBV10-3 and TRBJ2-5; weak D call: TRBD2 (6 bases). In germline, CDR1 is ENHRY, CDR2 SYGVKD. V lost 4 bases and J 1 base, leaving 7 bases between the germline ends. This CDR3 spans 13 amino acids. The CDR3 DNA sequence: TGTGCCATCAGTGGTAGCGGCCAAGAGACCCAGTACTTC. This translates into CAISGSGQETQYF.

The rearrangement joins TRBV19 to TRBJ1-6, with D perhaps matching TRBD1 (6 bases). V gave up 6 bases and J gave up 10 bases, with 10 bases separating them. The CDR3 has 12 residues. Germline loops: CDR1 LNHDA, CDR2 SQIVND (reference sequence). The CDR3 loop reads CASRDSPSPLHF. The CDR3 DNA is TGTGCCAGTAGGGACAGTCCGTCACCCCTCCACTTT.